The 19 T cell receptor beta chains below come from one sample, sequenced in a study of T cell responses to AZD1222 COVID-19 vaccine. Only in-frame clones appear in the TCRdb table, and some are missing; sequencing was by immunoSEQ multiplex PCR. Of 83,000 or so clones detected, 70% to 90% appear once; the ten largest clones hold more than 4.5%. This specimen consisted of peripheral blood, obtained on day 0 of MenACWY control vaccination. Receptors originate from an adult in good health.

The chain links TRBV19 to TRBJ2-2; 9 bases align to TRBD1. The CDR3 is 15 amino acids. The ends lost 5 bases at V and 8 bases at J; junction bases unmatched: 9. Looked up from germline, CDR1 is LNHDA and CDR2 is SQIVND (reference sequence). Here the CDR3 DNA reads TGTGCCAGTAGTGAAAACAGGGGGCTGAGGGGGGAGCTGTTTTTT. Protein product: CASSENRGLRGELFF. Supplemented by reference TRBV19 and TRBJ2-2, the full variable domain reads DGGITQSPKYLFRKEGQNVTLSCEQNLNHDAMYWYRQDPGQGLRLIYYSQIVNDFQKGDIAEGYSVSREKKESFPLTVTSAQKNPTAFYLCASSENRGLRGELFFGEGSRLTVL.

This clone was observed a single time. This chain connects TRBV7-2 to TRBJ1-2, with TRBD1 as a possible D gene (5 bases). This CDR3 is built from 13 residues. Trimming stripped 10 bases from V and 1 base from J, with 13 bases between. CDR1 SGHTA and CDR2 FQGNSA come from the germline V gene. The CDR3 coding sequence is TGTGCCACTCGTCAGGGACTTAACTATGGCTACACCTTC. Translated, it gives CATRQGLNYGYTF.

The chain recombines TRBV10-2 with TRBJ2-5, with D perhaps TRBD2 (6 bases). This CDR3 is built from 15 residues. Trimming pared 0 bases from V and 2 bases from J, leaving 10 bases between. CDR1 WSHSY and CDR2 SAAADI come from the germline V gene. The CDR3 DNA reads TGCGCCAGCAGTGAGTCGGCGGCGGGACAAGAGACCCAGTACTTC. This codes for CASSESAAGQETQYF.

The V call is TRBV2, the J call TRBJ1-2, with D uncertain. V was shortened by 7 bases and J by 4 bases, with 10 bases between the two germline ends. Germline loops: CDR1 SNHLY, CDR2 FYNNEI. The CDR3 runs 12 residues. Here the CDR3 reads CASTYTGYGYTF. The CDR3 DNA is TGTGCCAGCACCTACACCGGCTATGGCTACACCTTC.

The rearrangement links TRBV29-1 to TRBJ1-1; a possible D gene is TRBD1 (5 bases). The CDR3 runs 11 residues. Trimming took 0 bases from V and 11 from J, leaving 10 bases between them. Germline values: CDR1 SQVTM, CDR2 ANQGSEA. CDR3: CSVEDRVQAFF. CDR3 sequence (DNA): TGCAGCGTTGAAGACAGGGTTCAGGCTTTCTTT.

The CDR3 nucleotides are TGTGCCAGCAGCCTCTGGGCGACTAGCGGGAGCCTGTACAATGAGCAGTTCTTC. It translates to CASSLWATSGSLYNEQFF. The V gene is TRBV11-2, the J gene TRBJ2-1; 12 nucleotides line up with TRBD2. This CDR3 spans 18 amino acids. The trim removed 5 bases at V and 4 bases at J, leaving 12 bases unmatched. Per germline, CDR1 SGHAT and CDR2 FQNNGV.

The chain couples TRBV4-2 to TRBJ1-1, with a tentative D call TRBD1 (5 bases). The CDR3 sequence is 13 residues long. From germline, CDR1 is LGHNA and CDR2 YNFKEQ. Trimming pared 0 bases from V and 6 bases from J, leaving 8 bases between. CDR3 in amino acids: CASSQDREAEAFF. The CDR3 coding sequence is TGTGCCAGCAGCCAAGACAGGGAAGCTGAAGCTTTCTTT.

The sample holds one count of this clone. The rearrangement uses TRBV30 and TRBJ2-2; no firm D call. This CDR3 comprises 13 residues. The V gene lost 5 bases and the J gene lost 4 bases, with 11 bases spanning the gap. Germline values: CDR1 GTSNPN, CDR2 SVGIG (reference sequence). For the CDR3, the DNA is TGTGCCTGGCAGGCAAGTTCCACCGGGGAGCTGTTTTTT. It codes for CAWQASSTGELFF.

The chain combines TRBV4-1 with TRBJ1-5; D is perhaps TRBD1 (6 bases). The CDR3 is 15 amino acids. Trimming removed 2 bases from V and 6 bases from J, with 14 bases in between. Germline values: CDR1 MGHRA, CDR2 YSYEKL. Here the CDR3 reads CASSQKWDKSQPQHF. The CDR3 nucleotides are TGCGCCAGCAGCCAAAAATGGGACAAGTCTCAGCCCCAGCATTTT.

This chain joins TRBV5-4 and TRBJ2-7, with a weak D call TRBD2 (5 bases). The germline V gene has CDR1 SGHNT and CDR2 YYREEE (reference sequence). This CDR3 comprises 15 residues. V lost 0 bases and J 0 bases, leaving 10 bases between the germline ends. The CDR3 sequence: CASSLVGGPSYEQYF. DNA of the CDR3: TGTGCCAGCAGCTTGGTTGGCGGGCCCTCCTACGAGCAGTACTTC.

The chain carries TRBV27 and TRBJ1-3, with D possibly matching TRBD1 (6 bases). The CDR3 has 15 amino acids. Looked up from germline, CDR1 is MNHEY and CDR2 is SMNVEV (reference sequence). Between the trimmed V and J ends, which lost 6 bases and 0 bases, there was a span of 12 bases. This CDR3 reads CASSPTGSSGNTIYF. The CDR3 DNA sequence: TGTGCCAGCAGCCCTACAGGGTCCTCTGGAAACACCATATATTTT.

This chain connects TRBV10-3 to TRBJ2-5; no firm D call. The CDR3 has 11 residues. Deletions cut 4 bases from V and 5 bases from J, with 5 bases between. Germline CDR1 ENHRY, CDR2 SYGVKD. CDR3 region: CAISAAETQYF. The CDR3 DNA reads TGTGCCATCAGTGCAGCCGAGACCCAGTACTTC.

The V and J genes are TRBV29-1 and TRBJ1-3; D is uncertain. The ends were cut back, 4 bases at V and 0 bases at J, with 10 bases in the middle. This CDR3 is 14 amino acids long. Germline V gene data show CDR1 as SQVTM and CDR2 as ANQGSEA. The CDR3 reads CSVVQQPSGNTIYF. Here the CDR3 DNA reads TGCAGCGTTGTCCAACAACCCTCTGGAAACACCATATATTTT.

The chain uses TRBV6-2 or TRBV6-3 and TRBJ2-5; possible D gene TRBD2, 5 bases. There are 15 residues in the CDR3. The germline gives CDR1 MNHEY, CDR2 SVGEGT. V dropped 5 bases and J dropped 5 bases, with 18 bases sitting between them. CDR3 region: CASSGDYPRRETQYF. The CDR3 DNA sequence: TGTGCCAGCAGTGGCGACTATCCCCGAAGGGAGACCCAGTACTTC.

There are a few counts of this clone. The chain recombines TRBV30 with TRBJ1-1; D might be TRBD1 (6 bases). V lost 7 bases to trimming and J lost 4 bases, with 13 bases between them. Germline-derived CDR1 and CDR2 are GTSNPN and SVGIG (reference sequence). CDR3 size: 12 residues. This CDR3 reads CAYVSGVTEAFF. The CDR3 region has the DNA TGTGCCTATGTATCAGGGGTCACTGAAGCTTTCTTT.

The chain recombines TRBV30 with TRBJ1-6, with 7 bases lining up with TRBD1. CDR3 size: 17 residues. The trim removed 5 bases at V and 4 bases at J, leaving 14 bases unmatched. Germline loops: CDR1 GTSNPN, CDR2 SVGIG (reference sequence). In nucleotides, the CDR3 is TGTGCCTGGGACAATGGACAGGCCGTTTATTATAATTCACCCCTCCACTTT. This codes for CAWDNGQAVYYNSPLHF. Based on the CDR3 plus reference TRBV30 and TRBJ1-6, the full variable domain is SQTIHQWPATLVQPVGSPLSLECTVEGTSNPNLYWYRQAAGRGLQLLFYSVGIGQISSEVPQNLSASRPQDRQFILSSKKLLLSDSGFYLCAWDNGQAVYYNSPLHFGNGTRLTVT.

CDR3 amino acids: CASSLTQSAYNEQFF. DNA for the CDR3: TGTGCCAGCAGCTTAACTCAGAGCGCCTACAATGAGCAGTTCTTC. The chain joins TRBV7-3 to TRBJ2-1, with D hard to call. The V and J ends lost 0 bases and 2 bases respectively, with 8 bases between them. This CDR3 contains 15 residues. Germline V lookup: CDR1 SGHTA, CDR2 FQGTGA. Together with reference TRBV7-3 and TRBJ2-1, the CDR3 gives the full variable domain: GAGVSQTPSNKVTEKGKYVELRCDPISGHTALYWYRQSLGQGPEFLIYFQGTGAADDSGLPNDRFFAVRPEGSVSTLKIQRTERGDSAVYLCASSLTQSAYNEQFFGPGTRLTVL.

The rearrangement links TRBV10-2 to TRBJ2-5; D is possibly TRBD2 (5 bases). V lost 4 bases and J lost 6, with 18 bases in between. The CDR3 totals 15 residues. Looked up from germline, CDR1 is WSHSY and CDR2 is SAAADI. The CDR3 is CASSGQSGGLKTQYF. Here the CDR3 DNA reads TGCGCCAGCAGTGGTCAAAGCGGAGGTCTGAAGACCCAGTACTTC.

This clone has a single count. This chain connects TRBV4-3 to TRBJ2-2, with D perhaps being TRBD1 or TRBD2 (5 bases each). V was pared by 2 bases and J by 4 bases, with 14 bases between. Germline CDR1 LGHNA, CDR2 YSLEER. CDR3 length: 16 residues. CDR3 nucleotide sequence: TGCGCCAGCAGCCAAAACTCGGGGCTTTTCACCGGGGAGCTGTTTTTT. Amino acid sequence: CASSQNSGLFTGELFF.